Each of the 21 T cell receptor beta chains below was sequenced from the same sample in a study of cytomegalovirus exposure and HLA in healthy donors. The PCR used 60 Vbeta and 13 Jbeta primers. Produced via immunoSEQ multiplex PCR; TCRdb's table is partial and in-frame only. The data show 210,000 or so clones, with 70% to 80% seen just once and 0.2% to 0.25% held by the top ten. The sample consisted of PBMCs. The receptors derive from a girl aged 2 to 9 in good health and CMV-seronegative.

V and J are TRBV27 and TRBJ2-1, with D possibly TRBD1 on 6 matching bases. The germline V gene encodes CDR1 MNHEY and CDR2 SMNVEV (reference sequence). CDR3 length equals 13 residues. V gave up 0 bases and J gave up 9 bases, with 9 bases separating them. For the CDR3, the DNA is TGTGCCAGCAGTTTATCCACAGGGACTGAGCAGTTCTTC. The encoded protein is CASSLSTGTEQFF.

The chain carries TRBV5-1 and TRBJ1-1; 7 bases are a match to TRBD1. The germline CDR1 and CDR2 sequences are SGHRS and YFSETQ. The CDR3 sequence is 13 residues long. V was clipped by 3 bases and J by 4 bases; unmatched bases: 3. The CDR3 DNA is TGCGCCAGCAGCTCAGGGGGTGGCACTGAAGCTTTCTTT. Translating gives CASSSGGGTEAFF.

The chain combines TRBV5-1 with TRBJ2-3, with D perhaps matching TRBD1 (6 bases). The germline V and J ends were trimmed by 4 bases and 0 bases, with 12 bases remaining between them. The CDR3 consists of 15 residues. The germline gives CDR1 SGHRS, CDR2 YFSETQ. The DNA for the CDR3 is TGCGCCAGCAGCATTCAGGGGTCTAGCACAGATACGCAGTATTTT. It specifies CASSIQGSSTDTQYF.

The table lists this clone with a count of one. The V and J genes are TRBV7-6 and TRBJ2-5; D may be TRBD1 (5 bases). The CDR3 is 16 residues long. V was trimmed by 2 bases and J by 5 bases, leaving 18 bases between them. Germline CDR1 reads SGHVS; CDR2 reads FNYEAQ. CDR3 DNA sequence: TGTGCCAGCAGCTTAAGGGGCCCGCTTATGCTGGAGACCCAGTACTTC. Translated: CASSLRGPLMLETQYF.

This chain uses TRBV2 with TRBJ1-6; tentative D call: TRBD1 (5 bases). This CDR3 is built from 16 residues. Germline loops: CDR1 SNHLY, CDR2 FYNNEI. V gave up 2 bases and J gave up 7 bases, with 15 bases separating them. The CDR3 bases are TGTGCCAGCAGTGAACGTCGGGGGGGTGGAAATTCACCCCTCCACTTT. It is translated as CASSERRGGGNSPLHF.

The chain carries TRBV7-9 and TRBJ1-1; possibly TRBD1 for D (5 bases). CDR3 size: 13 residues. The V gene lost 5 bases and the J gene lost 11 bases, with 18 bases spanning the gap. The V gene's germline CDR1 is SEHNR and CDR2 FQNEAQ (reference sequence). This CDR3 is CASSVNRLGIAFF. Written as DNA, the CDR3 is TGTGCCAGCAGCGTCAACAGGTTAGGGATCGCTTTCTTT.

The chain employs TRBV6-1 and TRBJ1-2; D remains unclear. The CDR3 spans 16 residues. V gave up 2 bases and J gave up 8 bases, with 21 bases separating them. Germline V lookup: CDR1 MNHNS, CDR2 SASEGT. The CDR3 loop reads CASSEMGRRPAGGYTF. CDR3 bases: TGTGCCAGCAGTGAAATGGGGAGGCGGCCCGCCGGGGGCTACACCTTC.

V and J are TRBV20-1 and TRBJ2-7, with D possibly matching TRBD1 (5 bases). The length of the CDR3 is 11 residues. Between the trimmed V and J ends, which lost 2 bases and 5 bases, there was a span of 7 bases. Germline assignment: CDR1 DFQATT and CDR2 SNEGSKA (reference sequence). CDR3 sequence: CSARQGNEQYF. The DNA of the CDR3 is TGCAGTGCTAGACAGGGTAACGAGCAGTACTTC.

CDR3 sequence (DNA): TGTGCCAGTAGTATAGATCAACAGGGCGGTGAGCAGTTCTTC. Translating it yields CASSIDQQGGEQFF. The chain recombines TRBV19 with TRBJ2-1, with D tentatively TRBD1 (6 bases). Trimming cost V 0 bases and J 9 bases, with 12 bases left between them. This CDR3 is 14 amino acids long. Germline CDR1 LNHDA, CDR2 SQIVND (reference sequence).

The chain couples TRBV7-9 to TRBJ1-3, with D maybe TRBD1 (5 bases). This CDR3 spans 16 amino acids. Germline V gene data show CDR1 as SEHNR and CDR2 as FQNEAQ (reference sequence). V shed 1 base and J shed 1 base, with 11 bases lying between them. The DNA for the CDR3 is TGTGCCAGCAGCTTAGGCCCACGGGGGTCTGGAAACACCATATATTTT. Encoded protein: CASSLGPRGSGNTIYF.

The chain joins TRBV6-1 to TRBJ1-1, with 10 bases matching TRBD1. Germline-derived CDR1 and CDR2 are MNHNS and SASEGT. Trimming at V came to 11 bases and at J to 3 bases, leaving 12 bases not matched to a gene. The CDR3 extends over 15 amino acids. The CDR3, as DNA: TGTGCCGACCGCTGGATCGGGACAGGGGACACTGAAGCTTTCTTT. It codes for CADRWIGTGDTEAFF.

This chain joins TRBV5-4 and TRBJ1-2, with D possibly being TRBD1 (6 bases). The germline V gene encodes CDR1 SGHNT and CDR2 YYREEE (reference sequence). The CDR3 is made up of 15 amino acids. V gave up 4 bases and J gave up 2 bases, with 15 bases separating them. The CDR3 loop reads CASSGRDRFNYGYTF. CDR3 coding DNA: TGTGCCAGCAGCGGACGTGACAGGTTCAACTATGGCTACACCTTC.

Here the CDR3 DNA reads TGTGCCAGCAGCCCTAACCTAGCGTTCGCCTACAATGAGCAGTTCTTC. The encoded protein is CASSPNLAFAYNEQFF. The V and J genes are TRBV7-9 and TRBJ2-1; perhaps TRBD2 as D (6 bases). V was clipped by 5 bases and J by 2 bases, with 16 bases between them. Germline V gives CDR1 SEHNR, CDR2 FQNEAQ (reference sequence). The CDR3 runs to 16 residues.

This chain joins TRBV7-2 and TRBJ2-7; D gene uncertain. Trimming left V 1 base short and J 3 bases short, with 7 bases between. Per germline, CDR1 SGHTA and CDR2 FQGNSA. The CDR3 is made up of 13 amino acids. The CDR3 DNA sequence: TGTGCCAGCAGCTTAGGGCTAGGCTACGAGCAGTACTTC. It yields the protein CASSLGLGYEQYF.

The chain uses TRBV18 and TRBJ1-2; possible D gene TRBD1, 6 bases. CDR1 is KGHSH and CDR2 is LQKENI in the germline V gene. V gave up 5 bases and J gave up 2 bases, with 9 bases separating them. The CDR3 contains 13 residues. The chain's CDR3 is CASSEDRNYGYTF. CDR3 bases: TGTGCCAGCTCAGAGGACAGAAACTATGGCTACACCTTC.

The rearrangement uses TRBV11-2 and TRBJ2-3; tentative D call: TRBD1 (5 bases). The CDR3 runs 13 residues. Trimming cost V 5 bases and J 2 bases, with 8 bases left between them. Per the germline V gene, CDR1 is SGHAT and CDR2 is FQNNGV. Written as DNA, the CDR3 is TGTGCCAGCAGCAAGGGGTTCACAGATACGCAGTATTTT. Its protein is CASSKGFTDTQYF.

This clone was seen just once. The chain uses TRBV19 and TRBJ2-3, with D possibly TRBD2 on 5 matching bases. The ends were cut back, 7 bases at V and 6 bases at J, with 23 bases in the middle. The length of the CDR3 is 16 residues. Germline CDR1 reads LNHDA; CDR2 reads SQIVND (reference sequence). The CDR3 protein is CASTPMAGSPADTQYF. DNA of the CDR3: TGTGCCAGTACCCCGATGGCGGGTTCCCCCGCGGATACGCAGTATTTT.

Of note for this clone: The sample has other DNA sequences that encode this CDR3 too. CDR3 DNA: TGTGCCAGCAGTCCTGGACAGGGGTACGAGCAGTACTTC. Translated: CASSPGQGYEQYF. V gene TRBV27 combines with J gene TRBJ2-7; TRBD1 agrees at 9 bases. The germline gives CDR1 MNHEY, CDR2 SMNVEV (reference sequence). The CDR3 is 13 amino acids. With V trimmed by 5 bases and J by 4 bases, 3 bases remained unmatched.

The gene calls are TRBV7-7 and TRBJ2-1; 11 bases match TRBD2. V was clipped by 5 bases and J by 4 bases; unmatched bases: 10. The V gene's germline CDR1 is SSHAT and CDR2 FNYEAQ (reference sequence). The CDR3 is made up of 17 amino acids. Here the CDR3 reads CASSPYQLAGAYNEQFF. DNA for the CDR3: TGTGCCAGCAGCCCCTACCAACTAGCGGGAGCATACAATGAGCAGTTCTTC.

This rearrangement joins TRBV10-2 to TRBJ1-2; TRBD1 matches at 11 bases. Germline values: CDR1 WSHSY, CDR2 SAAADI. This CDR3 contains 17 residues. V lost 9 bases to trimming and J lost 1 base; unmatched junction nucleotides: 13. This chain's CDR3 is CASPRNTGTGGNYGYTF. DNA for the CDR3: TGCGCCAGTCCACGAAATACCGGGACAGGGGGTAACTATGGCTACACCTTC.

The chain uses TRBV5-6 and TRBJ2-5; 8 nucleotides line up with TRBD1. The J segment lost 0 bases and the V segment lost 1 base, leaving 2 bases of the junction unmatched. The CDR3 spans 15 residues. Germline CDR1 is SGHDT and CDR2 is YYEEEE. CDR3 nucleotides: TGTGCCAGCAGCTTGAGGACAGGGCACCAAGAGACCCAGTACTTC. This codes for CASSLRTGHQETQYF.